The rows below give T cell receptor beta chains drawn from one sample of a study of early T cells in non-severe SARS-CoV-2 infection. Each CDR3 protein gets one entry after TCRdb re-called the 5' RACE reads with MiXCR. The sample holds roughly 45,000 distinct CDR3 sequences, roughly 6.1% seen once. The specimen comprised whole blood, sampled at baseline. The source of these receptors is an adult who was a healthcare worker with PCR-confirmed SARS-CoV-2 infection or an uninfected control (not recorded which). CDR3s include the opening cysteine and the closing phenylalanine or tryptophan. The D gene is left open where the match is weak. Rows give clone size only sometimes, using once, few, many, or a class for an expanded clone.

D: TRBD2; J: TRBJ2-5; length: 17; V: TRBV7-9; size: many; DNA: TGTGCCAGCAGCTTAGAGGCACGGACTAGGCAAGAAGAGACCCAGTACTTC; CDR3: CASSLEARTRQEETQYF
D: TRBD1; J: TRBJ1-2; length: 14; V: TRBV10-3; size: many; DNA: TGTGCCACCCAAGCCCCAGGGGGAAACTATGGCTACACCTTC; CDR3: CATQAPGGNYGYTF
D: .; J: TRBJ2-7; length: 15; V: TRBV7-6; size: many; DNA: TGTGCCAGCAGCCCATGGAGCAGGGGCAGCTACGAGCAGTACTTC; CDR3: CASSPWSRGSYEQYF
D: .; J: TRBJ1-1; length: 13; V: TRBV30; size: .; DNA: TGTGCCTGGAGGGCAGGGAGGAACACTGAAGCTTTCTTT; CDR3: CAWRAGRNTEAFF
D: TRBD2; J: TRBJ2-7; length: 15; V: TRBV10-3; size: many; DNA: TGTGCCATCAGTGATAGCGGGACCCGCGGGGACGAGCAGTACTTC; CDR3: CAISDSGTRGDEQYF
D: TRBD1; J: TRBJ1-5; length: 12; V: TRBV20-1; size: many; DNA: TGCAGTGCTTGGACAGGGAGTCAGCCCCAGCATTTT; CDR3: CSAWTGSQPQHF
D: TRBD2; J: TRBJ2-1; length: 18; V: TRBV7-2; size: many; DNA: TGTGCCAGCAGCAGCGGGACTAGCGGGCCTATCTCCTACAGTGAGCAGTTCTTC; CDR3: CASSSGTSGPISYSEQFF
D: .; J: TRBJ2-1; length: 12; V: TRBV6-6; size: few; DNA: TGTGCCAGCAGTTACCCCTACAATGAGCAGTTCTTC; CDR3: CASSYPYNEQFF
D: .; J: TRBJ1-3; length: 17; V: TRBV5-5; size: few; DNA: TGTGCCAGCAGCCATTTAATCCGGGACATCTCTGGAAACACCATATATTTT; CDR3: CASSHLIRDISGNTIYF
D: .; J: TRBJ1-1; length: 14; V: TRBV18; size: .; DNA: TGTGCCAGCTCATACCGGGCGAAAGACGCTGAAGCTTTCTTT; CDR3: CASSYRAKDAEAFF
D: TRBD1; J: TRBJ1-2; length: 15; V: TRBV4-2; size: many; DNA: TGTGCCAGCAGCCAAGAGGGACAGGGGGCGGTTGGCTACACCTTC; CDR3: CASSQEGQGAVGYTF
D: TRBD2; J: TRBJ2-5; length: 16; V: TRBV5-4; size: few; DNA: TGTGCCAGCAGCGGGGGGGCTAGCGGGAGGGCTGAGACCCAGTACTTC; CDR3: CASSGGASGRAETQYF
D: .; J: TRBJ2-5; length: 13; V: TRBV20-1; size: many; DNA: TGCAGTGCTGGTGGAGGGTGGCAAGAGACCCAGTACTTC; CDR3: CSAGGGWQETQYF
D: TRBD1; J: TRBJ1-2; length: 13; V: TRBV18; size: many; DNA: TGTGCCAGCTCACCAGGACAGGACTATGGCTACACCTTC; CDR3: CASSPGQDYGYTF
D: TRBD2; J: TRBJ2-1; length: 16; V: TRBV29-1; size: .; DNA: TGCAGCGGTGCCGGGACTAGCGGGAGGGCCTACAATGAGCAGTTCTTC; CDR3: CSGAGTSGRAYNEQFF
D: TRBD2; J: TRBJ2-7; length: 14; V: TRBV6-5; size: .; DNA: TGTGCCAGCGTGAGGGGACTAGGCTCCTACGAGCAGTACTTC; CDR3: CASVRGLGSYEQYF
D: .; J: TRBJ2-7; length: 13; V: TRBV2; size: many; DNA: TGTGCCAGCAGTCAGGCCAGCTCCTACGAGCAGTACTTC; CDR3: CASSQASSYEQYF
D: .; J: TRBJ2-2; length: 13; V: TRBV7-3; size: .; DNA: TGTGCCAGCAGCTTACGCCTCCCCGGGGAGCTGTTTTTT; CDR3: CASSLRLPGELFF
D: .; J: TRBJ1-6; length: 13; V: TRBV20-1; size: many; DNA: TGCAGTGCTAGTAAACAGGAGAATTCACCCCTCCACTTT; CDR3: CSASKQENSPLHF
D: .; J: TRBJ2-7; length: 14; V: TRBV7-9; size: few; DNA: TGTGCCAGCAGCTCAGGGACTGGTTTGCGGGAGCAGTACTTC; CDR3: CASSSGTGLREQYF
D: TRBD1; J: TRBJ2-7; length: 13; V: TRBV12-3/TRBV12-4; size: many; DNA: TGTGCCAGCAGTTGGGACAGGGGCTACGAGCAGTACTTC; CDR3: CASSWDRGYEQYF
D: TRBD2; J: TRBJ2-1; length: 17; V: TRBV7-2; size: .; DNA: TGTGCCAGCAGCTTACAGACTAGCGGGCTCTCCTACAATGAGCAGTTCTTC; CDR3: CASSLQTSGLSYNEQFF
D: .; J: TRBJ2-5; length: 14; V: TRBV9; size: many; DNA: TGTGCCAGCAGCGTGTCGACAGGCGCGTTGACCCAGTACTTC; CDR3: CASSVSTGALTQYF
D: .; J: TRBJ2-5; length: 12; V: TRBV5-5; size: many; DNA: TGTGCCAGCAGCTTTATCGGAGAGACCCAGTACTTC; CDR3: CASSFIGETQYF
D: .; J: TRBJ1-2; length: 15; V: TRBV5-1; size: many; DNA: TGCGCCAGCAGCTTGGGAGTGAAAAAGGACTATGGCTACACCTTC; CDR3: CASSLGVKKDYGYTF
D: .; J: TRBJ2-3; length: 16; V: TRBV9; size: few; DNA: TGTGCCAGCAGCGTAAGGCCCTACTCTAGCACAGATACGCAGTATTTT; CDR3: CASSVRPYSSTDTQYF
D: .; J: TRBJ2-7; length: 14; V: TRBV7-8; size: many; DNA: TGTGCCAGCAGCCAGGGACACAGCTCCTACGAGCAGTACTTC; CDR3: CASSQGHSSYEQYF
D: .; J: TRBJ2-3; length: 16; V: TRBV29-1; size: many; DNA: TGCAGCGTTGATAATGCGCAGGGACCTAACACAGATACGCAGTATTTT; CDR3: CSVDNAQGPNTDTQYF
D: .; J: TRBJ2-5; length: 14; V: TRBV25-1; size: many; DNA: TGTGCCAGCAGTGAACCTACCCTCCAAGAGACCCAGTACTTC; CDR3: CASSEPTLQETQYF
D: TRBD1; J: TRBJ2-2; length: 16; V: TRBV5-4; size: many; DNA: TGTGCCAGCAGTTCGGTTGGGACAGCCATCACCGGGGAGCTGTTTTTT; CDR3: CASSSVGTAITGELFF
D: .; J: TRBJ2-7; length: 15; V: TRBV29-1; size: .; DNA: TGCAGCGCACGGACAGCCAAAACCTCTGACCACGAGCAGTACTTC; CDR3: CSARTAKTSDHEQYF
D: .; J: TRBJ1-3; length: 13; V: TRBV28; size: many; DNA: TGTGCCAGCAGTTTAGACAGACGAAACACCATATATTTT; CDR3: CASSLDRRNTIYF
D: .; J: TRBJ2-1; length: 18; V: TRBV7-3; size: few; DNA: TGTGCCAGCAGCTTAGGTAGGGGACGGAGATACTCCTACAATGAGCAGTTCTTC; CDR3: CASSLGRGRRYSYNEQFF
D: .; J: TRBJ1-6; length: 13; V: TRBV7-2; size: .; DNA: TGTGCCAGCAGCTTCGGACGCGAATCACCCCTCCACTTT; CDR3: CASSFGRESPLHF
D: TRBD2; J: TRBJ2-7; length: 15; V: TRBV7-3; size: few; DNA: TGTGCCAGCAGCTTAAGTGGACTAGCTCGCGACGAGCAGTACTTC; CDR3: CASSLSGLARDEQYF
D: .; J: TRBJ2-3; length: 14; V: TRBV29-1; size: many; DNA: TGCAGCGCTCAGACCGTGTCTAGCACAGATACGCAGTATTTT; CDR3: CSAQTVSSTDTQYF
D: .; J: TRBJ1-5; length: 15; V: TRBV20-1; size: few; DNA: TGCAGTGCAACCGGCGGGGGTAGGAGCAATCAGCCCCAGCATTTT; CDR3: CSATGGGRSNQPQHF
D: .; J: TRBJ2-1; length: 10; V: TRBV29-1; size: many; DNA: TGCAGCGTAGGGGCGGACCAACAGTTCTTC; CDR3: CSVGADQQFF
D: .; J: TRBJ2-7; length: 13; V: TRBV18; size: .; DNA: TGTGCCAGCTCACCAATGACAGCCTACGAGCAGTACTTC; CDR3: CASSPMTAYEQYF
D: .; J: TRBJ2-2; length: 12; V: TRBV19; size: few; DNA: TGTGCCAGTAGTATTGGAACCGGGGAGCTGTTTTTT; CDR3: CASSIGTGELFF
D: .; J: TRBJ1-5; length: 15; V: TRBV7-2; size: .; DNA: TGTGCCAGCAGCTTAGCCAGCAACAACAATCAGCCCCAGCATTTT; CDR3: CASSLASNNNQPQHF
D: .; J: TRBJ1-4; length: 14; V: TRBV29-1; size: many; DNA: TGCAGCGTTGAAGGGCGAGGCACTAATGAAAAACTGTTTTTT; CDR3: CSVEGRGTNEKLFF
D: TRBD1; J: TRBJ1-5; length: 12; V: TRBV14; size: few; DNA: TGTGCCAGCAGCCAGGACAGGGGGCCCCAGCATTTT; CDR3: CASSQDRGPQHF
D: .; J: TRBJ2-3; length: 14; V: TRBV9; size: few; DNA: TGTGCCAGCAGCGTAGAACCCCGCCCAAGGACGCAGTATTTT; CDR3: CASSVEPRPRTQYF
D: .; J: TRBJ1-1; length: 15; V: TRBV3-1; size: few; DNA: TGTGCCAGCAGCCAAGTCGGCGGGAGAAAAACTGAAGCTTTCTTT; CDR3: CASSQVGGRKTEAFF
D: TRBD1; J: TRBJ2-7; length: 16; V: TRBV10-1; size: many; DNA: TGCGCCAGCAGTGATCCGGGAGAGACAGGGGGCTACGAGCAGTACTTC; CDR3: CASSDPGETGGYEQYF
D: .; J: TRBJ2-7; length: 14; V: TRBV7-8; size: .; DNA: TGTGCCAGCAGCTTAGGACCGAACTCCTACGAGCAGTACTTC; CDR3: CASSLGPNSYEQYF
D: TRBD1; J: TRBJ1-1; length: 13; V: TRBV11-2; size: many; DNA: TGTGCCAGCGGACAGGGAGCGAACACTGAAGCTTTCTTT; CDR3: CASGQGANTEAFF
D: .; J: TRBJ2-6; length: 13; V: TRBV29-1; size: .; DNA: TGCAGCGTTGAAGAGTTTGCCCAGGGCGTCCTGACTTTC; CDR3: CSVEEFAQGVLTF
D: .; J: TRBJ1-3; length: 15; V: TRBV10-2; size: .; DNA: TGCGCCAGCCAACCCAGGCCCCCCTCTGGAAACACCATATATTTT; CDR3: CASQPRPPSGNTIYF
D: .; J: TRBJ2-7; length: 13; V: TRBV28; size: few; DNA: TGTGCCAGCAGGGAGGACGGCTCCTACGAGCAGTACTTC; CDR3: CASREDGSYEQYF
D: .; J: TRBJ1-1; length: 14; V: TRBV21-1; size: .; DNA: TGTGCCAGGAAGCGGGGCAGGGGAAACACTGAAGCTTTCTTT; CDR3: CARKRGRGNTEAFF
D: .; J: TRBJ2-7; length: 14; V: TRBV7-2; size: few; DNA: TGTGCCAGCAGCAGGTCGGGTGGGGGCTACGAGCAGTACTTC; CDR3: CASSRSGGGYEQYF